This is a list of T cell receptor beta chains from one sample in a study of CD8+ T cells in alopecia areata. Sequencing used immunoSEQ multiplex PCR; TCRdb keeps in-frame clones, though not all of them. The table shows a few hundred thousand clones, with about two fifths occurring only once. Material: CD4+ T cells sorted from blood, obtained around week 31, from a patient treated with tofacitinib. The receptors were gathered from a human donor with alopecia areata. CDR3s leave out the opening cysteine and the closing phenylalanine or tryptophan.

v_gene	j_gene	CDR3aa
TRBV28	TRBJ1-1	ASSPYGFGSNTEAF
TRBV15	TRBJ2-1	ATSSPPSGTRNEQF
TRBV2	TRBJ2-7	ASRTVGFSYEQY
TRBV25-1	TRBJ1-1	ASRGQRNTEAF
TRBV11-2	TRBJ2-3	ASSFGGYTDTQY
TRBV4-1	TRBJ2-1	ASSQDRTSGAYNEQF
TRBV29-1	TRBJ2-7	SAKVGTGGAYEQY
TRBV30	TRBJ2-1	AWSVRRLVINEQF
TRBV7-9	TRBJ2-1	ASSLNSVNEQF
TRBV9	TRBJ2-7	ASSVGSGSFYEQY